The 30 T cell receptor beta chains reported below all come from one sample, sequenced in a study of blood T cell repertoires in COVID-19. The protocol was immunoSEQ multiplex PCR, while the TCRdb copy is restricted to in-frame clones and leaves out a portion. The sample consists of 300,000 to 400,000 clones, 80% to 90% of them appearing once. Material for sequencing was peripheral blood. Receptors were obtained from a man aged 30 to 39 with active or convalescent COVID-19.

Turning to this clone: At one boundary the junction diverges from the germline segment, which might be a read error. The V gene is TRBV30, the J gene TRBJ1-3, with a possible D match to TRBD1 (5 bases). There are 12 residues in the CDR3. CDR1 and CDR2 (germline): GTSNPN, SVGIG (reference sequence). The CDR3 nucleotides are TGTGCCGCCGCGGGGACTGGGAACACCATATATTTT. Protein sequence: CAAAGTGNTIYF.

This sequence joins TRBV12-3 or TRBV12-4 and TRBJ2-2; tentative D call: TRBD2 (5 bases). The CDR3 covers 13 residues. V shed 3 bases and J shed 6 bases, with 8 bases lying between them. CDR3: CASSFVRAGELFF. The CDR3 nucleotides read TGTGCCAGCAGTTTCGTGCGGGCCGGGGAGCTGTTTTTT.

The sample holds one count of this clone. This CDR3 is CAWGTDTEAFF. Here the CDR3 DNA reads TGTGCCTGGGGGACAGACACTGAAGCTTTCTTT. V usage is TRBV30 and J usage is TRBJ1-1; 7 nucleotides line up with TRBD1. CDR1 GTSNPN and CDR2 SVGIG come from the germline V gene (reference sequence). The CDR3 extends over 11 amino acids. J was trimmed by 3 bases and V by 5 bases; bases with no gene match: 0. The variable domain in full, completed from reference TRBV30 and TRBJ1-1, reads SQTIHQWPATLVQPVGSPLSLECTVEGTSNPNLYWYRQAAGRGLQLLFYSVGIGQISSEVPQNLSASRPQDRQFILSSKKLLLSDSGFYLCAWGTDTEAFFGQGTRLTVV.

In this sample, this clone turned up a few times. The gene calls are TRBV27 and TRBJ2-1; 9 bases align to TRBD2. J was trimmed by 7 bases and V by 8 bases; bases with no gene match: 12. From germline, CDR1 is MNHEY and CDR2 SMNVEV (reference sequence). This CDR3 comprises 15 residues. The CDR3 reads CASRRGAGGFNEQFF. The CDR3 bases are TGTGCCAGCCGCAGGGGAGCGGGAGGTTTTAATGAGCAGTTCTTC.

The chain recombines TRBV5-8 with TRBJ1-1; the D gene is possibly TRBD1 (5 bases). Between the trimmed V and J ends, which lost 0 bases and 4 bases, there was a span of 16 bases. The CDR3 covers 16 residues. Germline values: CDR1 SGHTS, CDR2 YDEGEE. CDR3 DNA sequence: TGTGCCAGCAGCTTGGCCGGGACGGCGGGGGGCACTGAAGCTTTCTTT. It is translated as CASSLAGTAGGTEAFF. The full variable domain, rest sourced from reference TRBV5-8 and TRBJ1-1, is EAGVTQSPTHLIKTRGQQATLRCSPISGHTSVYWYQQALGLGLQFLLWYDEGEERNRGNFPPRFSGRQFPNYSSELNVNALELEDSALYLCASSLAGTAGGTEAFFGQGTRLTVV.

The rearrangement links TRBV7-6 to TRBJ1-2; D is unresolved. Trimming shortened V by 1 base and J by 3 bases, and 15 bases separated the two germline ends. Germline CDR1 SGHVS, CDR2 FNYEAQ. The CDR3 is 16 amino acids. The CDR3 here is CASSLGGTTLYYGYTF. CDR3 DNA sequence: TGTGCCAGCAGCTTAGGAGGAACAACCTTATACTATGGCTACACCTTC.

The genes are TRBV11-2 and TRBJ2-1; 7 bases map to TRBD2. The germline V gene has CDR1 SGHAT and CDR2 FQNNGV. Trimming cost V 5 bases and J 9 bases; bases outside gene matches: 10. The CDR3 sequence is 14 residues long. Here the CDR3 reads CASSTRTSPSEQFF. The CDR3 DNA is TGTGCCAGCAGCACTCGGACTAGTCCCAGTGAGCAGTTCTTC.

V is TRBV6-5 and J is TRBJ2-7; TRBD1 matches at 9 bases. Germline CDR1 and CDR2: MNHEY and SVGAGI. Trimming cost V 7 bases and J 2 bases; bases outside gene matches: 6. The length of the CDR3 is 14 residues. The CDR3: CASTQDRGTYEQYF. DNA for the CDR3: TGTGCCAGCACCCAGGACAGGGGCACCTACGAGCAGTACTTC.

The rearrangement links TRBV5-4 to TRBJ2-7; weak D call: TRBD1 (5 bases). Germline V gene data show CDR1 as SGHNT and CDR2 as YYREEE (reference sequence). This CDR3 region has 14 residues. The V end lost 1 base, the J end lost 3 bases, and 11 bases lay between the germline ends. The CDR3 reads CASSLSSGNYEQYF. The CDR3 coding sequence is TGTGCCAGCAGCTTGAGTTCAGGGAACTACGAGCAGTACTTC.

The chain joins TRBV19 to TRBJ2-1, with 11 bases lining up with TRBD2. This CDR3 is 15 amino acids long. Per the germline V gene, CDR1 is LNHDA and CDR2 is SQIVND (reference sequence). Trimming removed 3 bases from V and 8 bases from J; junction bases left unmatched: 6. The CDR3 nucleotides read TGTGCCAGTAGTATCTCATTAGCGGGAGGGGATGAGCAGTTCTTC. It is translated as CASSISLAGGDEQFF.

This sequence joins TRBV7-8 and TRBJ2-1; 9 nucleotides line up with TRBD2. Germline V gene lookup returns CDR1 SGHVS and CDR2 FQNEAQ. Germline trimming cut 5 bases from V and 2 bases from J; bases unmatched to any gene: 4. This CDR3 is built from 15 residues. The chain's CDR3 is CASSPRTSAYNEQFF. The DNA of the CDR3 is TGTGCCAGCAGCCCACGGACTAGCGCCTACAATGAGCAGTTCTTC.

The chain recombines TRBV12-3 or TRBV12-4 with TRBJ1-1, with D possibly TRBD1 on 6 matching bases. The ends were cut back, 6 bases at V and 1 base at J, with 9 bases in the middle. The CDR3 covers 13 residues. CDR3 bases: TGTGCCAGCAGGGACAGTACGAACACTGAAGCTTTCTTT. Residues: CASRDSTNTEAFF.

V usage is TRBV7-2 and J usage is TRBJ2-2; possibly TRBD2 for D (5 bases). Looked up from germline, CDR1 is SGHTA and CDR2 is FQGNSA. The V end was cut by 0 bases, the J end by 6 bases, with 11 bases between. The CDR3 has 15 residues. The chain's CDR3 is CASSLAGGASGELFF. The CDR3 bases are TGTGCCAGCAGCTTAGCAGGAGGTGCGTCCGGGGAGCTGTTTTTT.

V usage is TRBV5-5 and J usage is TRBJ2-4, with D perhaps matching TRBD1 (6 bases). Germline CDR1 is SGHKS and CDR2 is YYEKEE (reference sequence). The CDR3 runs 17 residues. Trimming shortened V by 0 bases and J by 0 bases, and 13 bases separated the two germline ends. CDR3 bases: TGTGCCAGCAGCTTGGGGGCCCAGGGGTTAGCCAAAAACATTCAGTACTTC. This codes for CASSLGAQGLAKNIQYF.

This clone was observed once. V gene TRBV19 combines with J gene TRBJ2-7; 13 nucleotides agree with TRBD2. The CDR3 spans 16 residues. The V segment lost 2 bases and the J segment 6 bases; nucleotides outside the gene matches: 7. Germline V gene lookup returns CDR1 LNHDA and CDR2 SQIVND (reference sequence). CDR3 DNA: TGTGCCAGTAGTATAAAGGGGACTAGCGGGGCCGGCGAGCAGTACTTC. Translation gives CASSIKGTSGAGEQYF.

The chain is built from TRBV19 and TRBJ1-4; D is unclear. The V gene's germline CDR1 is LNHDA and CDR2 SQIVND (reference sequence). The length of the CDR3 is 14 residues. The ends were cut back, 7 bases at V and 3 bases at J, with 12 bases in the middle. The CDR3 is CASTLQASNEKLFF. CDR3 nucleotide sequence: TGTGCCAGTACTCTGCAGGCCTCTAATGAAAAACTGTTTTTT. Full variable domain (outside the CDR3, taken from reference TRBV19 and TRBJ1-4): DGGITQSPKYLFRKEGQNVTLSCEQNLNHDAMYWYRQDPGQGLRLIYYSQIVNDFQKGDIAEGYSVSREKKESFPLTVTSAQKNPTAFYLCASTLQASNEKLFFGSGTQLSVL.

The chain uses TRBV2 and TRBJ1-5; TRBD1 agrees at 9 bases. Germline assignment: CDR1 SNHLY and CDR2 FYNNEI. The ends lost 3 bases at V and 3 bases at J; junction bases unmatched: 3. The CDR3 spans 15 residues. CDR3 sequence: CASSEDRGFNQPQHF. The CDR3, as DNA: TGTGCCAGCAGTGAGGACAGGGGTTTCAATCAGCCCCAGCATTTT.

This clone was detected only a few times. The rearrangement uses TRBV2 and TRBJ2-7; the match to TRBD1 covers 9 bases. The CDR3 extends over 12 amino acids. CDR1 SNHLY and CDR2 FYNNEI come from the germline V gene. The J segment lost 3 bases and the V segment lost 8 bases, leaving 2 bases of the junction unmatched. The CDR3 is CASRGQGYEQYF. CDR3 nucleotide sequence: TGTGCCAGCCGGGGACAGGGCTACGAGCAGTACTTC.

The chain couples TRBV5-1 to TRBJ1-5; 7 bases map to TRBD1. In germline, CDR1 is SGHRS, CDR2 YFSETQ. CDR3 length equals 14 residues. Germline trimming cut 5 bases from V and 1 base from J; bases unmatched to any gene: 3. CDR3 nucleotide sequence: TGCGCCAGCAGTCCGGGACAGAGCAATCAGCCCCAGCATTTT. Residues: CASSPGQSNQPQHF.

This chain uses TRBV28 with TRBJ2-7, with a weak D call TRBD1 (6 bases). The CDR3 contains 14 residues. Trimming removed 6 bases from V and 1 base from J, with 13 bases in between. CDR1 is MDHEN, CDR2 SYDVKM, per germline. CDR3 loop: CASSQWDTSYEQYF. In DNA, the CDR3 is TGTGCCAGCAGCCAGTGGGACACTTCCTACGAGCAGTACTTC.

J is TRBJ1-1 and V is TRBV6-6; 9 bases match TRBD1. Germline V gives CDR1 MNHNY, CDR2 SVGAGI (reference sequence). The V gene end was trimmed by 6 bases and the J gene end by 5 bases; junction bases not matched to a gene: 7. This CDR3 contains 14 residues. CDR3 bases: TGTGCCAGCAGCTCAATGGGACAGGGAACTGAAGCTTTCTTT. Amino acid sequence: CASSSMGQGTEAFF.

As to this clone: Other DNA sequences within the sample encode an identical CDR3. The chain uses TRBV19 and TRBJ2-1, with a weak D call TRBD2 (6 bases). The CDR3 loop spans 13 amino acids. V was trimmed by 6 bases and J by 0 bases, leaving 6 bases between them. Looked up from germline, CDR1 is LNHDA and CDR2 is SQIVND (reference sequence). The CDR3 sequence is CASSGSSYNEQFF. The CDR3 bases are TGTGCCAGTAGCGGGAGCTCCTACAATGAGCAGTTCTTC.

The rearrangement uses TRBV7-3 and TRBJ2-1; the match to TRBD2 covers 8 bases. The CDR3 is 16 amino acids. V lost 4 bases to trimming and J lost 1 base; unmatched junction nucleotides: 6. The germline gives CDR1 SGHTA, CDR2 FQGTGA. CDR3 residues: CASSSRGGRSYNEQFF. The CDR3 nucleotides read TGTGCCAGCAGCTCCCGGGGGGGAAGATCCTACAATGAGCAGTTCTTC. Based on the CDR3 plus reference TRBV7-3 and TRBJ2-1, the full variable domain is GAGVSQTPSNKVTEKGKYVELRCDPISGHTALYWYRQSLGQGPEFLIYFQGTGAADDSGLPNDRFFAVRPEGSVSTLKIQRTERGDSAVYLCASSSRGGRSYNEQFFGPGTRLTVL.

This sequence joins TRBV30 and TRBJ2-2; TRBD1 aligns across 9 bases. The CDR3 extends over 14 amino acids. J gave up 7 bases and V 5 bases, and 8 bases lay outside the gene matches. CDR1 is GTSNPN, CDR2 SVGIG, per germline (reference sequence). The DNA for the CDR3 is TGTGCCTGGCAGTGGGGACAGGGTCACGGGGAGCTGTTTTTT. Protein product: CAWQWGQGHGELFF. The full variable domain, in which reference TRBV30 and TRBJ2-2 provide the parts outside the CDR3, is SQTIHQWPATLVQPVGSPLSLECTVEGTSNPNLYWYRQAAGRGLQLLFYSVGIGQISSEVPQNLSASRPQDRQFILSSKKLLLSDSGFYLCAWQWGQGHGELFFGEGSRLTVL.

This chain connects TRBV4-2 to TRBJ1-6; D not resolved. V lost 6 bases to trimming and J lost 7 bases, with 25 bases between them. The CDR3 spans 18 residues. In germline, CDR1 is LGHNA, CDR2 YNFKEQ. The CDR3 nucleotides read TGTGCCAGCAGTCCCCTACCCATCTATGGGAGGGAAAATTCACCCCTCCACTTT. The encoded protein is CASSPLPIYGRENSPLHF.

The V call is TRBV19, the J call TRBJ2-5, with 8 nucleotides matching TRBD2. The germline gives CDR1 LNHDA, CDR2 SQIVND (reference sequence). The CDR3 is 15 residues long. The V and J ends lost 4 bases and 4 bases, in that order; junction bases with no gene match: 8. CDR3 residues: CASSTGGGGGETQYF. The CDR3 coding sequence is TGTGCCAGTAGTACCGGGGGGGGAGGCGGAGAGACCCAGTACTTC.

CDR3 region: CSVEDSGQPSSGANVLTF. CDR3 DNA sequence: TGCAGCGTTGAAGATTCGGGACAACCAAGCTCTGGGGCCAACGTCCTGACTTTC. The V gene is TRBV29-1, the J gene TRBJ2-6; D possibly corresponds to TRBD1 (6 bases). V lost 0 bases and J lost 0, with 15 bases in between. The CDR3 consists of 18 residues. Germline V gene sequence: CDR1 SQVTM, CDR2 ANQGSEA. Filled out from reference TRBV29-1 and TRBJ2-6, the complete variable domain reads SAVISQKPSRDICQRGTSLTIQCQVDSQVTMMFWYRQQPGQSLTLIATANQGSEATYESGFVIDKFPISRPNLTFSTLTVSNMSPEDSSIYLCSVEDSGQPSSGANVLTFGAGSRLTVL.

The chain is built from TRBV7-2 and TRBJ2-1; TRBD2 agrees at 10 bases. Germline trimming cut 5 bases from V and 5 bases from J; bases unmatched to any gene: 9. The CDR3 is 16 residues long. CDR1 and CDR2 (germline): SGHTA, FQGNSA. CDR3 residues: CASSPTRAGGDNEQFF. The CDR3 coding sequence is TGTGCCAGCAGCCCCACGCGAGCGGGGGGGGACAATGAGCAGTTCTTC.

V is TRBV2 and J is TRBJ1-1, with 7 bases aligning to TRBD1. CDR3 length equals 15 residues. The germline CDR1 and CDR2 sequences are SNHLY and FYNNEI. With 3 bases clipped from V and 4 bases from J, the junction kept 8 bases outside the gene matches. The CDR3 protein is CASSDQFNRGTEAFF. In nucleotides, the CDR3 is TGTGCCAGCAGTGACCAGTTTAACAGGGGCACTGAAGCTTTCTTT.

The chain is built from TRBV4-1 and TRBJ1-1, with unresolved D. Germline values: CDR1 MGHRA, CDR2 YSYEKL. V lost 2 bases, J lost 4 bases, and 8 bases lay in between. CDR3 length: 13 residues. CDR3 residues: CASSQPPSTEAFF. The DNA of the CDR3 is TGCGCCAGCAGCCAACCTCCTAGCACTGAAGCTTTCTTT.